This paragraph covers one T cell receptor (beta chain) sequence. The antigen is unknown. The entirety of the isolated RNA underwent reverse transcription, so expressed TCRB transcripts were sequenced. Profiling relied on immunoSEQ multiplex PCR, and the TCRdb table lists in-frame clones only, not all of them. The sample includes a few hundred thousand clones, around 20% seen only once; the top ten take 0.044%. The data are from a study of beta chain features in type 1 diabetes. The overall study: There was similarity between patients and healthy donors in age, gender and cell yields. Whole-study findings and limits: In every one of the four CD4+ subsets, TCRB CDR3s were moderately but significantly shorter in Type 1 diabetes patients. Healthy donors had naive, central memory and Treg TCRB repertoires that appeared less similar than those seen among patients.

Trimming cost V 2 bases and J 5 bases; bases outside gene matches: 10. CDR3 length: 16 residues. The sequenced sample consisted of naive CD4+ T cells from blood. This clonotype was obtained from a woman under 30 in good health. The chain couples TRBV23-1 to TRBJ2-5; 8 positions agree with TRBD1. TRBV23-1 is an ORF, with its function uncertain. CDR3 region: CASSQEQAGGIETQYF. In DNA, the CDR3 is TGCGCCAGCAGTCAAGAACAGGCAGGGGGCATCGAGACCCAGTACTTC.